These 20 T cell receptor beta chains originate from one sample sequenced in a study of blood T cells in healthy people across ages. It was with a sample-barcoded 5' primer and a J-beta primer mix that a second PCR of roughly 7 to 12 cycles was run. One entry per CDR3 protein, called by TCRdb with MiXCR from the 5' RACE reads. Of 750,000 to 950,000 distinct CDR3 sequences in the sample, 25% to 30% are singletons; the top ten hold roughly 10%. The same data also contributed to another study, on T cells of mothers and their children.

The sample taken for sequencing was blood. The receptors were gathered from a woman in her thirties or forties in good health.

This clonotype was picked up many times. The V call is TRBV5-5, the J call TRBJ2-3; no reliable D call. Germline CDR1 reads SGHKS; CDR2 reads YYEKEE (reference sequence). The CDR3 sequence is 13 residues long. The ends were cut back, 2 bases at V and 2 bases at J, with 6 bases in the middle. DNA of the CDR3: TGTGCCAGCAGCTTACCCCTCACAGATACGCAGTATTTT. Its translation is CASSLPLTDTQYF.

The chain combines TRBV5-5 with TRBJ2-5; TRBD2 aligns across 7 bases. Germline V lookup: CDR1 SGHKS, CDR2 YYEKEE (reference sequence). With V trimmed by 3 bases and J by 1 base, 6 bases remained unmatched. The CDR3 runs 15 residues. For the CDR3, the DNA is TGTGCCAGCAGCTCCTTCACTAGCGCCCAAGAGACCCAGTACTTC. This codes for CASSSFTSAQETQYF.

This sequence joins TRBV10-3 and TRBJ2-7, with no clear D. With 3 bases removed from V and 7 bases from J, the gap between germline ends came to 10 bases. CDR3 length equals 12 residues. Germline CDR1 and CDR2: ENHRY and SYGVKD. The CDR3 reads CAISDNNNEQYF. CDR3 in DNA: TGTGCCATCAGTGACAACAACAATGAGCAGTACTTC.

V and J are TRBV12-3 or TRBV12-4 and TRBJ2-5, with 7 bases lining up with TRBD1. The CDR3 sequence is 17 residues long. V was clipped by 2 bases and J by 5 bases; unmatched bases: 14. CDR3 nucleotides: TGTGCCAGCAGTTTACGAACTCCGGGACAGCCGCGTGAGACCCAGTACTTC. Translating it yields CASSLRTPGQPRETQYF.

This clonotype has ten or more counts. At one of its ends the junction is not consistent with the germline gene, which may arise from a read error. The chain has TRBV6-5 and TRBJ2-7; TRBD1 might be the D (5 bases). Germline CDR1 reads MNHEY; CDR2 reads SVGAGI. The CDR3 contains 16 residues. CDR3 sequence reads: CASSYSSLTESYEQYF. CDR3 DNA sequence: TGTGCTAGCAGTTATTCAAGTTTGACAGAGTCCTACGAGCAGTACTTC.

This clonotype was seen only a few times. This chain links TRBV6-2 or TRBV6-3 with TRBJ2-1; 9 positions match TRBD2. Germline V gives CDR1 MNHEY, CDR2 SVGEGT. V dropped 4 bases and J dropped 3; count of bases not matched to a gene: 7. There are 16 residues in the CDR3. This chain's CDR3 is CASSCNLAGNYNEQFF. The CDR3 DNA is TGTGCCAGCAGTTGCAACCTAGCGGGGAACTACAATGAGCAGTTCTTC.

Note on this clonotype: An end of the junction does not agree with germline; a read error may underlie this. The V call is TRBV12-3 or TRBV12-4, the J call TRBJ1-4; maybe TRBD1 (6 bases). The length of the CDR3 is 13 residues. CDR3: CASRQGANEKLIF. The CDR3 DNA reads TGTGCCAGCAGACAGGGAGCTAATGAAAAACTGATTTTT.

Ten or more counts support this clonotype. The chain uses TRBV7-2 and TRBJ2-1, with 9 bases identical to TRBD1. The V gene's germline CDR1 is SGHTA and CDR2 FQGNSA. Trimming at V came to 2 bases and at J to 7 bases, leaving 12 bases not matched to a gene. This CDR3 spans 17 amino acids. In DNA, the CDR3 is TGTGCCAGCAGCTTAAGGTATCCGGGACAGGGCTGGAATGAGCAGTTCTTC. Protein: CASSLRYPGQGWNEQFF.

The sample holds many counts of this clonotype. The V and J genes are TRBV6-5 and TRBJ2-7; TRBD2 agrees at 7 bases. This CDR3 comprises 14 residues. V lost 5 bases, J lost 4 bases, and 8 bases stayed unmatched. Germline values: CDR1 MNHEY, CDR2 SVGAGI. CDR3 DNA sequence: TGTGCCAGCAGTACGGGGGGACCTCGTTACGAGCAGTACTTC. This sequence encodes CASSTGGPRYEQYF.

This clonotype came up a few times. V and J are TRBV5-1 and TRBJ1-2; D unresolved. Germline CDR1 SGHRS, CDR2 YFSETQ. This CDR3 contains 14 residues. With 0 bases removed from V and 4 bases from J, the gap between germline ends came to 10 bases. This CDR3 reads CASSLEIGSYGYTF. CDR3 DNA sequence: TGCGCCAGCAGCTTGGAGATTGGCAGCTATGGCTACACCTTC.

The chain has TRBV20-1 and TRBJ2-1; D is perhaps TRBD2 (6 bases). Germline V gene data show CDR1 as DFQATT and CDR2 as SNEGSKA (reference sequence). V lost 5 bases and J 0 bases, leaving 14 bases between the germline ends. The length of the CDR3 is 15 residues. The CDR3: CSARDLTLSYNEQFF. CDR3 DNA sequence: TGCAGTGCTCGGGACTTAACCCTCTCCTACAATGAGCAGTTCTTC.

The chain employs TRBV20-1 and TRBJ1-1, with TRBD1 as a possible D gene (6 bases). This CDR3 contains 14 residues. Germline assignment: CDR1 DFQATT and CDR2 SNEGSKA (reference sequence). V lost 4 bases and J lost 5, with 17 bases in between. The CDR3 region has the DNA TGCAGTGCTATACGTAGGGGGGCACGGACTGAAGCTTTCTTT. Its protein product is CSAIRRGARTEAFF.

This clonotype was found many times. The V gene is TRBV24-1, the J gene TRBJ2-5; TRBD2 aligns across 11 bases. The CDR3 runs 18 residues. Germline-derived CDR1 and CDR2 are KGHDR and SFDVKD. The V segment lost 1 base and the J segment 0 bases; nucleotides outside the gene matches: 6. CDR3 loop: CATSDLTSGGPYQETQYF. In nucleotides, the CDR3 is TGTGCCACCAGTGATTTAACTAGCGGGGGACCGTACCAAGAGACCCAGTACTTC.

With respect to this clonotype: A read error may be the cause here, since a much bigger clone is one base away. This chain links TRBV14 with TRBJ2-6; D is perhaps TRBD1 (6 bases). Germline loops: CDR1 SGHDN, CDR2 FVKESK. The CDR3 consists of 15 residues. The CDR3 loop reads CASSGQISGANVRTF. Written as DNA, the CDR3 is TGTGCCAGCAGCGGACAGATCTCTGGGGCCAACGTCCGGACTTTC.

The chain uses TRBV20-1 and TRBJ2-1; tentatively, D is TRBD2 (6 bases). CDR1 is DFQATT and CDR2 is SNEGSKA in the germline V gene (reference sequence). The CDR3 extends over 15 amino acids. V was cut by 7 bases and J by 4 bases, with 20 bases left in between. The CDR3 nucleotides read TGCAGTGTTTCCAGGGAGGTGACTTCTTACAATGAGCAGTTCTTC. This codes for CSVSREVTSYNEQFF.

The gene calls are TRBV7-9 and TRBJ2-5, with 8 positions matching TRBD1. The trim removed 5 bases at V and 5 bases at J, leaving 13 bases unmatched. The CDR3 consists of 16 residues. The V gene's germline CDR1 is SEHNR and CDR2 FQNEAQ (reference sequence). In DNA form, the CDR3 reads TGTGCCAGCAGCGTCCCGGGACAGGAGGTGGGGGAGACCCAGTACTTC. This encodes CASSVPGQEVGETQYF.

The chain links TRBV7-2 to TRBJ1-2; D is unresolved. The CDR3 consists of 13 residues. Trimming shortened V by 5 bases and J by 8 bases, and 15 bases separated the two germline ends. CDR1 is SGHTA and CDR2 is FQGNSA in the germline V gene. CDR3 residues: CASSLHQVDGYTF. CDR3 nucleotide sequence: TGTGCCAGCAGCCTCCACCAGGTTGACGGCTACACCTTC.

The rearrangement uses TRBV28 and TRBJ2-7; D unclear. This CDR3 comprises 16 residues. Germline CDR1 reads MDHEN; CDR2 reads SYDVKM. Trimming stripped 1 base from V and 3 bases from J, with 16 bases between. The CDR3 nucleotides are TGTGCCAGCAGTTTATCATCCGGCGCCTCGCTCTACGAGCAGTACTTC. It is translated as CASSLSSGASLYEQYF.

The genes are TRBV28 and TRBJ2-1; D perhaps matches TRBD2 (6 bases). With 3 bases removed from V and 7 bases from J, the gap between germline ends came to 16 bases. The CDR3 spans 15 residues. Germline CDR1 is MDHEN and CDR2 is SYDVKM. In nucleotides, the CDR3 is TGTGCCAGCAGTTTGGAGGGGCGGGTTTGGAATGAGCAGTTCTTC. The encoded protein is CASSLEGRVWNEQFF.

The chain couples TRBV20-1 to TRBJ1-2, with D unclear. Trimming shortened V by 0 bases and J by 5 bases, and 16 bases separated the two germline ends. The germline CDR1 and CDR2 sequences are DFQATT and SNEGSKA (reference sequence). There are 15 residues in the CDR3. CDR3 DNA sequence: TGCAGTGCTAGAGATCTTACACAGAGCTTTTATGGCTACACCTTC. It yields the protein CSARDLTQSFYGYTF.